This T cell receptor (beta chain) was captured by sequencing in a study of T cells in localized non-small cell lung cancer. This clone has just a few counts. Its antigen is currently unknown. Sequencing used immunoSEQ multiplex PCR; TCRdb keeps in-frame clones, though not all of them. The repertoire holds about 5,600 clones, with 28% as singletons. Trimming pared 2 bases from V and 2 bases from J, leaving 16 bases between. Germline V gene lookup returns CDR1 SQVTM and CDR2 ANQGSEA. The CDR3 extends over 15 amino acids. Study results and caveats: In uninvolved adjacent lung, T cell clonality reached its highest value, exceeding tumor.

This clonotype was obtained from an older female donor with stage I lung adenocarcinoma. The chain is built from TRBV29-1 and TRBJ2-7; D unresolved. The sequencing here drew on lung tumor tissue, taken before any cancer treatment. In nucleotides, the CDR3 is TGCAGCGTTGAATTGGTATCCAGGAATGCCTACGAGCAGTACTTC. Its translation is CSVELVSRNAYEQYF.